The following is a T cell receptor beta chain sequence with its context. Its antigen is not identified. The V gene's germline CDR1 is SGHRS and CDR2 YFSETQ. CDR3 length: 12 amino acids. Trimming left V 3 bases short and J 10 bases short, with 11 bases between. The entry originates in a study of T cells after yellow fever vaccination. Study-wide results and caveats: Only a small proportion of the clonotypes turned up in both the CD4 and the CD8 compartments, likely arising from convergent recombination. It was the secondary response that reached its peak faster, day 5 versus 15, but it was weaker.

MiXCR was run by TCRdb on the 5' RACE reads, yielding one entry per CDR3 protein. The sample carries a few hundred thousand distinct CDR3 sequences, approximately 19% recorded once. The specimen comprised PBMCs, sampled before the yellow fever booster vaccination. The rearrangement joins TRBV5-1 to TRBJ2-1; a possible D gene is TRBD1 (5 bases). The origin of this receptor is a man between 18 and 35 years old who received the YFV17D yellow fever vaccine. CDR3 DNA: TGCGCCAGCAGCTCGACCCACAGGGAGCAGTTCTTC. Protein sequence: CASSSTHREQFF.